The T cell receptor (beta chain) described here comes from a study of PD-1 blockade in classical Hodgkin lymphoma (TCRdb year 2020). General notes on the study: Nivolumab dosing was 3 mg/kg intravenously every 2 weeks, continuing until either disease progression or unacceptable toxicity. To define a peripheral blood immune signature of response to PD-1 blockade in classical Hodgkin lymphoma, the study combined TCR beta sequencing with CyTOF.

This clone was counted once. Its antigen remains unidentified. Nothing much larger sits one base from this clone, and base qualities are not available. The Qiagen DNeasy kit was used to extract genomic DNA both from unsorted PBMCs and from the negatively selected CD4+ and CD8+ fractions. TCR beta CDR3 regions were amplified by immunoSEQ multiplex PCR using primers annealing to V and J segments. A synthetic immune receptor repertoire was used to minimize amplification bias, and remaining bias was computationally removed after sequencing. The original pipeline was this. Custom Python scripts were used to quantify repertoire diversity as the Shannon entropy index. Unsorted, CD4+ and CD8+ repertoires were analyzed separately, except for combined analyses in which CD4+ and CD8+ sequences were merged in silico. Clonal expansion was defined as a frequency increase of at least 2-fold after treatment compared with C1D1, and clones undetected at baseline were assigned a pseudocount of 0.5. Clones with 0 or 1 copy at C1D1 were classified as singleton clones, and clones with 2 or more copies were classified as non-singleton clones. By matching protein sequences in sorted samples from the same patient, clones expanded in unsorted samples were annotated as CD4+, CD8+ or unknown. Wilcoxon tests on paired samples were used to test diversity changes from C1D1 to C4D1. Entries here come from immuneACCESS through TCRdb and include only in-frame sequences with V and J called. Some clones fail to appear in such tables; in the studies checked, an unresolved V gene covers under half of the shortfall, and the cause of the remainder is unknown. The V and J calls and clone size were taken over from that table, and D and trimming were inferred from the DNA. The sample includes about 46,000 clones, with about 80% observed a single time. The ten largest clones represent approximately 12% of the sample.

In the paper's terms, the time point label means: cycle 4 day 1 (C4D1), after 5 to 7 weeks of nivolumab. Every trial patient had relapsed after autologous stem cell transplantation, and cohorts A, B and C differed in prior brentuximab vedotin exposure. The trial cohort was composed of approximately 60 patients with relapsed/refractory classical Hodgkin lymphoma, for whom complete response, partial response or progressive disease was recorded as best overall response. Trial patients were treated with single-agent nivolumab in the multi-cohort phase II CheckMate 205 trial. An independent review committee assessed best overall response using the 2007 International Working Group response criteria. Trial PBMCs were obtained immediately prior to nivolumab initiation (C1D1) and on therapy at cycle 2 day 1 and cycle 4 day 1. Peripheral blood was collected in 8 mL Vacutainer Cell Preparation Tubes, from which PBMCs were isolated by centrifugation and then cryopreserved.

Overall study results and their limits: Trial patients achieving complete response had baseline diversity similar to newly diagnosed patients, whereas partial responders and progressors had significantly lower diversity. Lower diversity was observed in patients in whom nivolumab was started less than 1 year after ASCT, and these patients were excluded from later analyses so that confounding by immune reconstitution would be avoided. Baseline TCR diversity was reported as lower in newly diagnosed patients than in healthy donors, and lower still in relapsed/refractory patients. The study was restricted to a single clinical trial cohort, and the causes of repertoire differences, possibly disease activity or prior therapy, were left undefined. A significant rise by C4D1 was seen in CD4+ but not CD8+ TCR diversity (p=0.0027 vs p=0.16), with the rise being most apparent in complete responders (p=0.02).

Looking up the germline V gene (reference sequence) yields CDR1 SEHNR and CDR2 FQNEAQ. The CDR3 spans 18 residues, from the cysteine through the phenylalanine. The only DNA kept is the CDR3, 54 bases in frame from the first base. Clipping removes 5 bases from V and 0 bases from J, with 11 as the unmatched junction base count. The V gene is TRBV7-9 and the J gene is TRBJ2-3, and 10 junctional nucleotides match TRBD2. The sample was peripheral blood mononuclear cells (PBMCs), taken before the fourth cycle of nivolumab. This receptor was obtained from a human donor with classical Hodgkin lymphoma. The DNA sequence is TGTGCCAGCAGCCCCCCTAGCGGGAGCTACTCTAGCACAGATACGCAGTATTTT. This translates into CASSPPSGSYSSTDTQYF.